Sequencing of this TCR beta chain was carried out in a study of blood T cells in healthy people across ages. Study-level findings and limits: Diversity figures based on one million T cells were deemed too low. TCR beta diversity, measured per million T cells, fell in a roughly linear way with age. More naive CD4+ cells and higher diversity marked long-lived donors relative to aged donors.

Notes on this clonotype: Its antigen remains unidentified.

The germline CDR1 and CDR2 sequences are SNHLY and FYNNEI. J lost 7 bases, V lost 5 bases, and 12 bases had no gene match. This CDR3 is built from 15 residues. The authors ran a second PCR of about 7 to 11 cycles using a sample-barcoded 5' primer and a J-beta primer mix. One entry per CDR3 protein results from TCRdb running MiXCR on the 5' RACE reads. The top ten clones hold about 20% of a sample with hundreds of thousands of distinct CDR3 sequences, roughly 60% of them seen once. Healthy individuals of Caucasian origin from Russia, aged about 6 to 100, served as donors. The receptor was derived from a man aged 30-40 years in good health. The specimen sequenced was blood. This chain uses TRBV2 with TRBJ2-7; 9 bases are shared with TRBD2. CDR3 bases: TGTGCCAGCAGTTCCGAAGCGGGGGGATCACCGGAGCAGTACTTC. Its translation: CASSSEAGGSPEQYF.